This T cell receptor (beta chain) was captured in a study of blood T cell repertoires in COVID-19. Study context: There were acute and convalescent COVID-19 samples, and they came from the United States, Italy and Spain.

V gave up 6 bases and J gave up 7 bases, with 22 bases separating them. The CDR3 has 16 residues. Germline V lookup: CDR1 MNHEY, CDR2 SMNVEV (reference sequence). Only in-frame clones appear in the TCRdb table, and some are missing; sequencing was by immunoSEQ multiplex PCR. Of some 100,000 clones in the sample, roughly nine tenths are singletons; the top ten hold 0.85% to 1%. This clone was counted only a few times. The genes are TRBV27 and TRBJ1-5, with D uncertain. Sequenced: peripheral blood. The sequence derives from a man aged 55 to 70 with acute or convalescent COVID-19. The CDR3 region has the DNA TGTGCCAGCAGCAGCAATAATGAGGGAATCCACCAGCCCCAGCATTTT. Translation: CASSSNNEGIHQPQHF.